The 18 T cell receptor beta chains reported below all come from one sample, sequenced in a study of PD-1 blockade in classical Hodgkin lymphoma. Time point specified: newly diagnosed, previously untreated cHL patient sample. Assay: immunoSEQ multiplex PCR; the TCRdb copy retains only in-frame clones and omits some. The sample shows 17,000 or so clones, about 85% of them seen only once. The sample comprised peripheral blood mononuclear cells (PBMCs). These receptor sequences come from a human donor with classical Hodgkin lymphoma.

V is TRBV25-1 and J is TRBJ2-3; D gene unclear. The V and J ends lost 5 bases and 2 bases respectively, with 8 bases between them. Germline V CDR1 and CDR2: MGHDK, SYGVNS. This CDR3 is built from 13 residues. DNA of the CDR3: TGTGCCAGCAGTTTTGGGTCCACAGATACGCAGTATTTT. As protein: CASSFGSTDTQYF.

The chain recombines TRBV2 with TRBJ2-7; D is undetermined. The CDR3 is 12 amino acids. The V end was cut by 4 bases, the J end by 6 bases, with 10 bases between. Germline V gene lookup returns CDR1 SNHLY and CDR2 FYNNEI. The CDR3 spells CASSVYSLEQYF. Here the CDR3 DNA reads TGTGCCAGCAGTGTTTACAGCCTCGAGCAGTACTTC.

The V and J genes are TRBV28 and TRBJ2-7; D is ambiguous. With 4 bases removed from V and 5 bases from J, the gap between germline ends came to 15 bases. CDR3 size: 14 residues. CDR1 and CDR2 from the germline V gene are MDHEN and SYDVKM. The CDR3 loop is CASSSLTTPDEQYF. As DNA, the CDR3 is TGTGCCAGCAGTTCTCTTACAACCCCGGACGAGCAGTACTTC.

The V gene is TRBV7-2, the J gene TRBJ2-7, with 7 bases fitting TRBD2. Trimming took 5 bases from V and 2 from J; bases not matched to a gene: 12. Germline-derived CDR1 and CDR2 are SGHTA and FQGNSA. The CDR3 covers 16 residues. CDR3 loop: CASSGRGRAGAYEQYF. The CDR3 DNA reads TGTGCCAGCAGCGGGAGGGGCCGCGCGGGAGCCTACGAGCAGTACTTC. Filled out from reference TRBV7-2 and TRBJ2-7, the complete variable domain reads GAGVSQSPSNKVTEKGKDVELRCDPISGHTALYWYRQSLGQGLEFLIYFQGNSAPDKSGLPSDRFSAERTGGSVSTLTIQRTQQEDSAVYLCASSGRGRAGAYEQYFGPGTRLTVT.

The rearrangement joins TRBV7-3 to TRBJ2-7; D gene uncertain. CDR3 length: 13 amino acids. Germline CDR1 SGHTA, CDR2 FQGTGA. V dropped 4 bases and J dropped 2 bases, with 9 bases sitting between them. This chain's CDR3 is CASSSTPPYEQYF. CDR3 DNA sequence: TGTGCCAGCAGCTCTACACCCCCCTACGAGCAGTACTTC.

The CDR3 DNA sequence: TGCGCCAGCAGCTTGACGGGGATTAAGGCGGTAGCAGCTAACTATGGCTACACCTTC. Protein product: CASSLTGIKAVAANYGYTF. This chain joins TRBV5-1 and TRBJ1-2; D call uncertain. Germline loops: CDR1 SGHRS, CDR2 YFSETQ. V lost 1 base and J lost 0, with 22 bases in between. The CDR3 has 19 amino acids.

This rearrangement joins TRBV28 to TRBJ2-5; D is perhaps TRBD1 (6 bases). From germline, CDR1 is MDHEN and CDR2 SYDVKM. V dropped 7 bases and J dropped 3 bases, with 24 bases sitting between them. This CDR3 is 17 amino acids long. The CDR3 region is CASTKPGHPPGKETQYF. CDR3 DNA sequence: TGTGCCAGCACTAAACCGGGACACCCACCGGGAAAAGAGACCCAGTACTTC.

This sequence joins TRBV7-2 and TRBJ2-1; no clear D. In germline, CDR1 is SGHTA, CDR2 FQGNSA. The V and J ends lost 1 base and 3 bases respectively, with 13 bases between them. CDR3 length: 16 residues. CDR3 in amino acids: CASSLEGPGFYNEQFF. DNA of the CDR3: TGTGCCAGCAGCTTAGAAGGTCCGGGTTTCTACAATGAGCAGTTCTTC. The variable domain in full, completed from reference TRBV7-2 and TRBJ2-1, reads GAGVSQSPSNKVTEKGKDVELRCDPISGHTALYWYRQSLGQGLEFLIYFQGNSAPDKSGLPSDRFSAERTGGSVSTLTIQRTQQEDSAVYLCASSLEGPGFYNEQFFGPGTRLTVL.

This clone was detected only a few times. The chain has TRBV19 and TRBJ2-5; TRBD2 might be the D (5 bases). CDR1 is LNHDA, CDR2 SQIVND, per germline (reference sequence). The CDR3 runs 13 residues. With 10 bases removed from V and 4 bases from J, the gap between germline ends came to 16 bases. CDR3 in DNA: TGTGCCACCGTTGGGCGGGTAGGAGAGACCCAGTACTTC. Translated, it gives CATVGRVGETQYF.

The chain couples TRBV6-6 to TRBJ2-2; D is possibly TRBD2 (6 bases). The CDR3 length is 16 residues. Looked up from germline, CDR1 is MNHNY and CDR2 is SVGAGI (reference sequence). V lost 4 bases and J 6 bases, leaving 18 bases between the germline ends. The CDR3 protein is CASSSDRRRDSGELFF. CDR3 bases: TGTGCCAGCAGTTCCGATAGACGGCGGGATTCCGGGGAGCTGTTTTTT.

CDR3 bases: TGCGCCAGCAGCCAAGAGTATCCCGGCACTGCGTACTTC. Translation: CASSQEYPGTAYF. The gene calls are TRBV4-3 and TRBJ2-7; D gene unclear. V gave up 0 bases and J gave up 12 bases, with 15 bases separating them. Looked up from germline, CDR1 is LGHNA and CDR2 is YSLEER. The CDR3 is 13 residues long.

The chain is built from TRBV7-2 and TRBJ2-1; D possibly corresponds to TRBD2 (7 bases). The germline V and J ends were trimmed by 5 bases and 10 bases, with 24 bases remaining between them. CDR1 is SGHTA, CDR2 FQGNSA, per germline. The CDR3 is 16 residues long. In DNA, the CDR3 is TGTGCCAGCAGCCCAGTTGGGGGGGCGTGGGCCAGAGAGCAGTTCTTC. Residues: CASSPVGGAWAREQFF.

The V gene is TRBV27, the J gene TRBJ1-3; D not certain. The CDR3 totals 13 residues. Germline V gene sequence: CDR1 MNHEY, CDR2 SMNVEV (reference sequence). The germline V and J ends were trimmed by 3 bases and 0 bases, with 3 bases remaining between them. As DNA, the CDR3 is TGTGCCAGCAGTTTTCTCTCTGGAAACACCATATATTTT. Amino acid sequence: CASSFLSGNTIYF.

J is TRBJ1-5 and V is TRBV28, with no clear D. V was cut by 3 bases and J by 9 bases, with 12 bases left in between. Germline V CDR1 and CDR2: MDHEN, SYDVKM. The CDR3 contains 13 residues. CDR3 loop: CASSFDRNLPQHF. The CDR3 nucleotides are TGTGCCAGCAGTTTTGATCGGAATTTGCCCCAGCATTTT.

The rearrangement uses TRBV7-3 and TRBJ2-2; D ambiguous. Trimming left V 4 bases short and J 4 bases short, with 10 bases between. Germline CDR1 reads SGHTA; CDR2 reads FQGTGA. CDR3 length: 14 residues. The CDR3 spells CASSSNPATGELFF. In nucleotides, the CDR3 is TGTGCCAGCAGCTCAAATCCAGCCACCGGGGAGCTGTTTTTT. The entire variable domain, with the rest obtained from reference TRBV7-3 and TRBJ2-2, is as follows: GAGVSQTPSNKVTEKGKYVELRCDPISGHTALYWYRQSLGQGPEFLIYFQGTGAADDSGLPNDRFFAVRPEGSVSTLKIQRTERGDSAVYLCASSSNPATGELFFGEGSRLTVL.

The chain employs TRBV27 and TRBJ1-5, with D unclear. Germline V gives CDR1 MNHEY, CDR2 SMNVEV (reference sequence). This CDR3 is 13 amino acids long. V lost 5 bases and J 5 bases, leaving 10 bases between the germline ends. The CDR3 spells CASSPGSYQPQHF. CDR3 coding DNA: TGTGCCAGCAGTCCGGGGAGCTATCAGCCCCAGCATTTT.

Here the CDR3 DNA reads TGCAGCGTGCGGGCCGGCCCCTACGAGCAGTACTTC. Its protein is CSVRAGPYEQYF. The chain couples TRBV29-1 to TRBJ2-7, with D possibly matching TRBD2 (5 bases). The CDR3 has 12 amino acids. The V end was cut by 6 bases, the J end by 2 bases, with 11 bases between. Germline CDR1 is SQVTM and CDR2 is ANQGSEA.

The CDR3 is CASRGAFTEAFF. The CDR3 nucleotides are TGTGCCAGTCGAGGGGCCTTCACTGAAGCTTTCTTT. The chain has TRBV6-6 and TRBJ1-1; tentative D call: TRBD1 (5 bases). This CDR3 has 12 residues. The V end was cut by 9 bases, the J end by 4 bases, with 12 bases between. Germline-derived CDR1 and CDR2 are MNHNY and SVGAGI (reference sequence).